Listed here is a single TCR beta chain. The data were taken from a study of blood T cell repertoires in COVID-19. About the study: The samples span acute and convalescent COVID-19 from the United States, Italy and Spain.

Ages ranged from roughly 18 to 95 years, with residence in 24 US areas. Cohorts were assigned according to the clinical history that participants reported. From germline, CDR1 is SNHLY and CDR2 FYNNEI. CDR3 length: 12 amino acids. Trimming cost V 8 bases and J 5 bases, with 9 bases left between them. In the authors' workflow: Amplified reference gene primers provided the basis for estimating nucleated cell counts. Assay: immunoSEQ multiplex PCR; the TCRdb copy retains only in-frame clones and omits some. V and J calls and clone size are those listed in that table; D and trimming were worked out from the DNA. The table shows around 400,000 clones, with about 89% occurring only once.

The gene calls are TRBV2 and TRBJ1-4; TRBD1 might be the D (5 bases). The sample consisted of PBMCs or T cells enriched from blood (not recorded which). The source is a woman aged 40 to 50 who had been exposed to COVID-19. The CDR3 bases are TGTGCCAGCGACCGGACAAATGAAAAACTGTTTTTT. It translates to CASDRTNEKLFF.